These 19 T cell receptor beta chains originate from one sample sequenced in a study of blood T cell repertoires in COVID-19. The table came from immunoSEQ multiplex PCR; TCRdb's copy has only in-frame clones and leaves some out. The table has roughly 290,000 clones, 70% to 90% seen once. The sequenced material came from PBMCs or T cells enriched from blood (not recorded which). These receptors all stem from a young woman who had recovered from COVID-19.

J is TRBJ1-3 and V is TRBV3-1 (or the pseudogene TRBV3-2); D call uncertain. Germline V gene lookup returns CDR1 LGHDT and CDR2 YNNKEL (reference sequence). The CDR3 has 14 amino acids. V lost 4 bases and J 2 bases, leaving 9 bases between the germline ends. CDR3 protein: CASSRPEAGNTIYF. The CDR3 DNA is TGTGCCAGCAGCCGACCGGAGGCTGGAAACACCATATATTTT.

This clone was seen just once. A read error may account for a junction end that differs from germline. The genes are TRBV5-1 and TRBJ2-7; D is unclear. The CDR3 totals 14 residues. Germline V lookup: CDR1 SGHRS, CDR2 YFSETQ. This chain's CDR3 is CASRLATLYYEQYF. CDR3 DNA sequence: TGCGCCAGCAGGTTGGCTACGCTCTACTACGAGCAGTACTTC.

This clone has a handful of counts. The rearrangement joins TRBV6-5 to TRBJ2-4, with D maybe TRBD1 (6 bases). The V end lost 3 bases, the J end lost 6 bases, and 12 bases lay between the germline ends. This CDR3 spans 14 amino acids. Germline CDR1 MNHEY, CDR2 SVGAGI. In DNA, the CDR3 is TGTGCCAGCAGTTATAGGAAAGGGGGAAACATTCAGTACTTC. Its protein is CASSYRKGGNIQYF.

V and J are TRBV4-1 and TRBJ2-1, with 8 nucleotides matching TRBD2. This CDR3 comprises 14 residues. The ends lost 1 base at V and 9 bases at J; junction bases unmatched: 5. Germline V gives CDR1 MGHRA, CDR2 YSYEKL. The CDR3 region has the DNA TGCGCCAGCAGCCAAGTTTCGACTAGCGCTGAGCAGTTCTTC. Protein product: CASSQVSTSAEQFF.

V is TRBV2 and J is TRBJ1-5; D gene ambiguous. There are 12 residues in the CDR3. The germline CDR1 and CDR2 sequences are SNHLY and FYNNEI. V was shortened by 5 bases and J by 6 bases, with 8 bases between the two germline ends. This CDR3 reads CASSRQRQPQHF. CDR3 nucleotides: TGTGCCAGCAGTCGACAACGTCAGCCCCAGCATTTT.

J is TRBJ1-2 and V is TRBV29-1, with 7 positions matching TRBD1. CDR1 and CDR2 from the germline V gene are SQVTM and ANQGSEA. The V and J ends lost 5 bases and 2 bases, in that order; junction bases with no gene match: 5. The CDR3 extends over 13 amino acids. CDR3 protein: CSVRTGGNYGYTF. In DNA form, the CDR3 reads TGCAGCGTTCGGACAGGAGGGAACTATGGCTACACCTTC. Based on the CDR3 plus reference TRBV29-1 and TRBJ1-2, the full variable domain is SAVISQKPSRDICQRGTSLTIQCQVDSQVTMMFWYRQQPGQSLTLIATANQGSEATYESGFVIDKFPISRPNLTFSTLTVSNMSPEDSSIYLCSVRTGGNYGYTFGSGTRLTVV.

The chain couples TRBV2 to TRBJ2-2; 11 bases align to TRBD2. Germline values: CDR1 SNHLY, CDR2 FYNNEI. Trimming cost V 5 bases and J 5 bases; bases outside gene matches: 7. The CDR3 is made up of 16 amino acids. The CDR3 reads CASSLSGRAETGELFF. The CDR3 region has the DNA TGTGCCAGCAGTCTTAGCGGGAGGGCCGAAACCGGGGAGCTGTTTTTT.

The chain links TRBV7-9 to TRBJ1-4; perhaps TRBD1 as D (5 bases). The CDR3 sequence is 17 residues long. The germline gives CDR1 SEHNR, CDR2 FQNEAQ (reference sequence). Trimming left V 2 bases short and J 5 bases short, with 18 bases between. CDR3 DNA sequence: TGTGCCAGCAGCTTAATTAGGGGCGCCAACCCGAATGAAAAACTGTTTTTT. It encodes CASSLIRGANPNEKLFF. Full variable domain (rest looked up from reference TRBV7-9 and TRBJ1-4): DTGVSQNPRHKITKRGQNVTFRCDPISEHNRLYWYRQTLGQGPEFLTYFQNEAQLEKSRLLSDRFSAERPKGSFSTLEIQRTEQGDSAMYLCASSLIRGANPNEKLFFGSGTQLSVL.

The chain couples TRBV12-3 or TRBV12-4 to TRBJ2-3, with no clear D. V lost 5 bases, J lost 6 bases, and 3 bases lay in between. CDR3 length: 10 amino acids. CDR3 in amino acids: CASSGDTQYF. In DNA, the CDR3 is TGTGCCAGCAGTGGCGATACGCAGTATTTT.

The chain has TRBV19 and TRBJ1-1; 7 nucleotides agree with TRBD1. The CDR3 is 13 residues long. J was trimmed by 6 bases and V by 9 bases; bases with no gene match: 10. Germline values: CDR1 LNHDA, CDR2 SQIVND (reference sequence). CDR3 sequence (DNA): TGTGCCAGCAGAACGGACAGGCGGTCTGAAGCTTTCTTT. Amino acid sequence: CASRTDRRSEAFF.

The chain links TRBV9 to TRBJ1-3, with D possibly matching TRBD1 (5 bases). V lost 2 bases to trimming and J lost 3 bases, with 18 bases between them. The CDR3 is 17 residues long. The germline V gene has CDR1 SGDLS and CDR2 YYNGEE. The CDR3 loop reads CASSVSAGGTLGNTIYF. The CDR3 region has the DNA TGTGCCAGCAGCGTCTCCGCGGGGGGGACCCTTGGAAACACCATATATTTT.

In DNA form, the CDR3 reads TGTGCCAGCAGTCGGGAGGCACGGGGGGGTGAAGCTTTCTTT. Residues: CASSREARGGEAFF. This chain joins TRBV6-5 and TRBJ1-1, with TRBD1 as a possible D gene (5 bases). The CDR3 covers 14 residues. V was shortened by 5 bases and J by 7 bases, with 17 bases between the two germline ends. The germline CDR1 and CDR2 sequences are MNHEY and SVGAGI.

The chain couples TRBV6-5 to TRBJ1-2; possibly TRBD1 for D (6 bases). Germline lookup yields CDR1 MNHEY and CDR2 SVGAGI. The CDR3 contains 13 residues. V shed 7 bases and J shed 3 bases, with 12 bases lying between them. The CDR3, as DNA: TGTGCCAGCACCACCACAGGGTACTATGGCTACACCTTC. This gives the protein CASTTTGYYGYTF.

This clone has just a few counts. The chain is built from TRBV19 and TRBJ1-1, with D perhaps matching TRBD1 (6 bases). V dropped 8 bases and J dropped 3 bases, with 13 bases sitting between them. This CDR3 comprises 13 residues. Germline values: CDR1 LNHDA, CDR2 SQIVND (reference sequence). The CDR3 region is CASGTKGDTEAFF. The CDR3 DNA reads as TGTGCCAGTGGAACTAAGGGGGACACTGAAGCTTTCTTT.

This chain uses TRBV19 with TRBJ2-4; TRBD2 matches 9 bases. V shed 4 bases and J 0 bases; nucleotides not matched to a gene: 10. The CDR3 runs to 18 residues. Per the germline V gene, CDR1 is LNHDA and CDR2 is SQIVND (reference sequence). CDR3 amino acids: CASSTRGGLTLAKNIQYF. The CDR3 nucleotides read TGTGCCAGTAGTACGCGGGGGGGCCTGACTTTAGCCAAAAACATTCAGTACTTC.

V usage is TRBV2 and J usage is TRBJ1-6, with 11 bases lining up with TRBD1. Trimming at V came to 5 bases and at J to 9 bases, leaving 6 bases not matched to a gene. This CDR3 region has 15 residues. Germline assignment: CDR1 SNHLY and CDR2 FYNNEI. CDR3 sequence: CASSLSGTGGSPLHF. The CDR3 DNA reads TGTGCCAGCAGTCTTTCCGGGACAGGGGGTTCACCCCTCCACTTT.

The chain has TRBV18 and TRBJ2-3; D gene ambiguous. CDR1 and CDR2 from the germline V gene are KGHSH and LQKENI. This CDR3 comprises 14 residues. Trimming shortened V by 1 base and J by 0 bases, and 5 bases separated the two germline ends. DNA of the CDR3: TGTGCCAGCTCACCACGCGGCAGCACAGATACGCAGTATTTT. Its protein product is CASSPRGSTDTQYF.

With regard to this clone: The same CDR3 can be traced to other DNA sequences in this sample. J is TRBJ1-5 and V is TRBV29-1; no clear D. The CDR3 has 13 amino acids. Germline-derived CDR1 and CDR2 are SQVTM and ANQGSEA. Deletions cut 3 bases from V and 2 bases from J, with 8 bases between. The CDR3 DNA sequence: TGCAGCGTTGAGGAGGGAGGCAATCAGCCCCAGCATTTT. The encoded protein is CSVEEGGNQPQHF.

This chain joins TRBV2 and TRBJ2-1; 10 nucleotides line up with TRBD2. Trimming took 5 bases from V and 5 from J; bases not matched to a gene: 6. Germline values: CDR1 SNHLY, CDR2 FYNNEI. The CDR3 covers 15 residues. The CDR3 DNA follows: TGTGCCAGCAGTAAGCAACTAGCGGGAAACAATGAGCAGTTCTTC. Its protein product is CASSKQLAGNNEQFF.